Following are 24 T cell receptor beta chains from one sample sequenced in a study of control samples from healthy donors and cancer patients (dated by TCRdb to 2018 to 2021). The protocol used for the library was the immunoSEQ multiplex PCR assay. Entries here come from immuneACCESS through TCRdb and include only in-frame sequences with V and J called. Some clones fail to appear in such tables; in the studies checked, an unresolved V gene covers under half of the shortfall, and the cause of the remainder is unknown. This sample holds over 150,000 clones; approximately 91% were observed only once. The top ten clonotypes cover roughly 2.1% of the sample. Sequencing was carried out using blood. These receptors originate from a woman in her 40s in good health.

The rearrangement uses TRBV27 and TRBJ2-7; D possibly uses TRBD1 or TRBD2 (5 bases each). The germline gives CDR1 MNHEY, CDR2 SMNVEV (reference sequence). The CDR3 loop spans 14 amino acids. V dropped 3 bases and J dropped 0 bases, with 9 bases sitting between them. The CDR3 DNA follows: TGTGCCAGCAGTTTTGCAGGGAGCTCCTACGAGCAGTACTTC. It encodes CASSFAGSSYEQYF.

For the CDR3, the DNA is TGTGCCAGCAGCACTACAGGGGAAGACACTGAAGCTTTCTTT. Encoded protein: CASSTTGEDTEAFF. The V call is TRBV2, the J call TRBJ1-1; 7 nucleotides match TRBD1. Germline trimming cut 6 bases from V and 3 bases from J; bases unmatched to any gene: 7. The CDR3 is 14 residues long. Germline CDR1 is SNHLY and CDR2 is FYNNEI.

This clone has a single count. The chain links TRBV7-6 to TRBJ1-1, with a possible D match to TRBD1 (6 bases). V dropped 3 bases and J dropped 6 bases, with 17 bases sitting between them. Germline V gene data show CDR1 as SGHVS and CDR2 as FNYEAQ. The CDR3 runs to 15 residues. The CDR3: CASSFSGTGWPEAFF. The CDR3 DNA follows: TGTGCCAGCAGCTTCTCAGGAACAGGGTGGCCTGAAGCTTTCTTT.

For the CDR3, the DNA is TGTGCCAGCAGACTTCCGGGACAGAATTCACCCCTCCACTTT. Its protein product is CASRLPGQNSPLHF. The chain employs TRBV7-9 and TRBJ1-6; 7 nucleotides match TRBD1. Germline CDR1 reads SEHNR; CDR2 reads FQNEAQ (reference sequence). This CDR3 has 14 residues. J lost 7 bases, V lost 6 bases, and 6 bases had no gene match.

This clone was observed a few times. V usage is TRBV1 and J usage is TRBJ1-1; TRBD1 is the table's D call and was not checked against the DNA. TRBV1 is a pseudogene segment. This CDR3 comprises 16 residues. CDR3 DNA sequence: TGCACCAGCAAAAGAATTCGGTGGGACATGAACACTGAAGCTTTCTTT. It specifies CTSKRIRWDMNTEAFF.

The CDR3 protein is CASSSGTDSGNTIYF. The CDR3 coding sequence is TGTGCCAGCAGCTCGGGGACAGACTCTGGAAACACCATATATTTT. This rearrangement joins TRBV7-8 to TRBJ1-3; 7 bases line up with TRBD1. The length of the CDR3 is 15 residues. Germline V gene data show CDR1 as SGHVS and CDR2 as FQNEAQ. V lost 4 bases to trimming and J lost 0 bases; unmatched junction nucleotides: 3.

The chain joins TRBV10-3 to TRBJ1-1, with D unresolved. Germline V lookup: CDR1 ENHRY, CDR2 SYGVKD. The CDR3 is 15 amino acids. Trimming stripped 2 bases from V and 1 base from J, with 11 bases between. CDR3 nucleotide sequence: TGTGCCATCAGTGAGCGTACCGGAGGGAACACTGAAGCTTTCTTT. Its protein product is CAISERTGGNTEAFF.

This clone was found once. The chain combines TRBV2 with TRBJ2-5, with 9 bases that match TRBD2. Per the germline V gene, CDR1 is SNHLY and CDR2 is FYNNEI. With V trimmed by 4 bases and J by 2 bases, 23 bases remained unmatched. The CDR3 spans 21 residues. DNA for the CDR3: TGTGCCAGCAGTGCCCGCCCCCGTGAGGCGGGGGGGCCTGGTGCACAAGAGACCCAGTACTTC. It specifies CASSARPREAGGPGAQETQYF.

This clone was seen just once. The CDR3 sequence: CASSPPSSSGNTIYF. The DNA for the CDR3 is TGTGCCAGCTCACCACCGTCGTCCTCTGGAAACACCATATATTTT. The J gene is TRBJ1-3, the V gene TRBV18; D remains ambiguous. The V end was cut by 0 bases, the J end by 0 bases, with 6 bases between. Germline CDR1 is KGHSH and CDR2 is LQKENI. The CDR3 runs to 15 residues.

The rearrangement links TRBV25-1 to TRBJ2-7; TRBD2 agrees at 9 bases. V was clipped by 2 bases and J by 6 bases; unmatched bases: 5. The CDR3 runs 14 residues. Germline CDR1 MGHDK, CDR2 SYGVNS. The CDR3 coding sequence is TGTGCCAGCAGTGAAAGCGGGGGGACTGGCGAGCAGTACTTC. This sequence encodes CASSESGGTGEQYF.

This rearrangement joins TRBV2 to TRBJ1-5; perhaps TRBD1 as D (6 bases). Per the germline V gene, CDR1 is SNHLY and CDR2 is FYNNEI. Trimming cost V 5 bases and J 6 bases, with 11 bases left between them. The length of the CDR3 is 13 residues. For the CDR3, the DNA is TGTGCCAGCAGTCCTCAGGGGACTCAGCCCCAGCATTTT. Translated, it gives CASSPQGTQPQHF.

V gene TRBV6-5 combines with J gene TRBJ1-1, with D perhaps TRBD1 (5 bases). Germline values: CDR1 MNHEY, CDR2 SVGAGI. V was pared by 1 base and J by 3 bases, with 12 bases between. This CDR3 comprises 15 residues. CDR3 loop: CASSYWGTADTEAFF. The CDR3 DNA follows: TGTGCCAGCAGTTACTGGGGGACGGCGGACACTGAAGCTTTCTTT.

The chain recombines TRBV5-1 with TRBJ1-2; 8 nucleotides match TRBD1. Germline V gene data show CDR1 as SGHRS and CDR2 as YFSETQ. The CDR3 length is 15 residues. Trimming took 4 bases from V and 4 from J; bases not matched to a gene: 9. In nucleotides, the CDR3 is TGCGCCAGCAGCGAAACCGGGACAGGATTCTATGGCTACACCTTC. It is translated as CASSETGTGFYGYTF.

This chain connects TRBV7-9 to TRBJ2-3; D gene uncertain. Germline V gives CDR1 SEHNR, CDR2 FQNEAQ (reference sequence). V was shortened by 5 bases and J by 0 bases, with 9 bases between the two germline ends. CDR3 size: 14 residues. DNA for the CDR3: TGTGCCAGCAGCCGGAGCGCAAGCACAGATACGCAGTATTTT. Translating it yields CASSRSASTDTQYF. Filled out from reference TRBV7-9 and TRBJ2-3, the complete variable domain reads DTGVSQNPRHKITKRGQNVTFRCDPISEHNRLYWYRQTLGQGPEFLTYFQNEAQLEKSRLLSDRFSAERPKGSFSTLEIQRTEQGDSAMYLCASSRSASTDTQYFGPGTRLTVL.

This chain links TRBV15 with TRBJ1-5, with a possible D match to TRBD1 (6 bases). Germline V gene data show CDR1 as LNHNV and CDR2 as YYDKDF (reference sequence). The V end was cut by 4 bases, the J end by 3 bases, with 10 bases between. CDR3 length: 14 residues. CDR3 amino acids: CATSTGADNQPQHF. In nucleotides, the CDR3 is TGTGCCACCAGCACAGGGGCGGACAATCAGCCCCAGCATTTT.

The gene calls are TRBV5-1 and TRBJ2-5; TRBD2 might be the D (5 bases). The CDR3 is made up of 14 amino acids. V lost 0 bases, J lost 1 base, and 7 bases lay in between. Per the germline V gene, CDR1 is SGHRS and CDR2 is YFSETQ. The CDR3 protein is CASSLEGSQETQYF. CDR3 in DNA: TGCGCCAGCAGCTTGGAAGGGAGCCAAGAGACCCAGTACTTC.

This clone showed up just once. The CDR3 DNA sequence: TGTGCCAGCAGTTCGCAGGGGTACAATGAGCAGTTCTTC. This sequence encodes CASSSQGYNEQFF. The rearrangement joins TRBV2 to TRBJ2-1; D might be TRBD1 (6 bases). The V end lost 5 bases, the J end lost 4 bases, and 9 bases lay between the germline ends. Germline V lookup: CDR1 SNHLY, CDR2 FYNNEI. The CDR3 covers 13 residues.

V is TRBV5-4 and J is TRBJ2-3, with 9 positions matching TRBD2. J gave up 4 bases and V 2 bases, and 5 bases lay outside the gene matches. This CDR3 is 15 amino acids long. Looked up from germline, CDR1 is SGHNT and CDR2 is YYREEE (reference sequence). The CDR3 DNA is TGTGCCAGCAGCTTATCTAGCGGGGTATCAGATACGCAGTATTTT. Translated, it gives CASSLSSGVSDTQYF. Based on the CDR3 plus reference TRBV5-4 and TRBJ2-3, the full variable domain is ETGVTQSPTHLIKTRGQQVTLRCSSQSGHNTVSWYQQALGQGPQFIFQYYREEENGRGNFPPRFSGLQFPNYSSELNVNALELDDSALYLCASSLSSGVSDTQYFGPGTRLTVL.

CDR3 DNA sequence: TGTGCCAGCCGCCGTTCCGGGTTTTTCTATGGCTACACCTTC. Translation: CASRRSGFFYGYTF. V and J are TRBV6-5 and TRBJ1-2; D ambiguous. Germline-derived CDR1 and CDR2 are MNHEY and SVGAGI. Trimming took off 8 bases at V and 4 bases at J, with 17 bases between the two ends. This CDR3 comprises 14 residues.

The genes are TRBV4-1 and TRBJ2-3; 14 bases map to TRBD2. Germline V gives CDR1 MGHRA, CDR2 YSYEKL. Trimming took 4 bases from V and 2 from J; bases not matched to a gene: 5. This CDR3 region has 17 residues. The CDR3 region is CASSPQTSGGVTDTQYF. The CDR3 DNA is TGCGCCAGCAGCCCTCAGACTAGCGGGGGGGTCACAGATACGCAGTATTTT.

V and J are TRBV2 and TRBJ2-7; D gene uncertain. Trimming shortened V by 8 bases and J by 2 bases, and 16 bases separated the two germline ends. There are 14 residues in the CDR3. Germline CDR1 reads SNHLY; CDR2 reads FYNNEI. The CDR3 DNA reads TGTGCCAGCTACCCGGGTGGAACGGCCTACGAGCAGTACTTC. Amino acid sequence: CASYPGGTAYEQYF.

V usage is TRBV2 and J usage is TRBJ2-5, with 12 bases lining up with TRBD2. Trimming at V came to 2 bases and at J to 4 bases, leaving 5 bases not matched to a gene. Per the germline V gene, CDR1 is SNHLY and CDR2 is FYNNEI. The CDR3 length is 16 residues. The CDR3 DNA sequence: TGTGCCAGCAGTGAACACCCACTAGCGGGGGGAGAGACCCAGTACTTC. Protein: CASSEHPLAGGETQYF. Full variable domain (missing parts from reference TRBV2 and TRBJ2-5): EPEVTQTPSHQVTQMGQEVILRCVPISNHLYFYWYRQILGQKVEFLVSFYNNEISEKSEIFDDQFSVERPDGSNFTLKIRSTKLEDSAMYFCASSEHPLAGGETQYFGPGTRLLVL.

The rearrangement links TRBV18 to TRBJ2-7, with D perhaps being TRBD1 or TRBD2 (5 bases each). This CDR3 comprises 15 residues. Trimming took 2 bases from V and 7 from J, leaving 18 bases between them. Germline CDR1 is KGHSH and CDR2 is LQKENI. The CDR3 nucleotides are TGTGCCAGCTCACCATATTCGGGATACACAGGAGAGCAGTACTTC. Protein: CASSPYSGYTGEQYF.

The V and J genes are TRBV2 and TRBJ1-3; D call uncertain. There are 15 residues in the CDR3. CDR1 and CDR2 (germline): SNHLY, FYNNEI. V lost 7 bases to trimming and J lost 3 bases, with 16 bases between them. CDR3 residues: CASKSSRSLGNTIYF. The CDR3 DNA is TGTGCCAGCAAGTCCAGCCGCAGCCTTGGAAACACCATATATTTT.